This T cell receptor (beta chain) was obtained from a study of radiation and T cells in renal cell carcinoma. This CDR3 has 15 amino acids. Germline lookup yields CDR1 KGHSH and CDR2 LQKENI. Trimming left V 4 bases short and J 1 base short, with 14 bases between. Only in-frame clones appear in the TCRdb table, and some are missing; sequencing was by immunoSEQ multiplex PCR. The profile covers under 150,000 clones, with more than 80% appearing a single time and less than 2.5% taken by the ten largest. Time point denoted: blood 2 weeks post-SBRT. Regarding treatment: 15 Gy SBRT to primary tumor, nephrectomy 4 weeks later.

The source is a woman aged 60-75 years with renal cell carcinoma. The chain is built from TRBV18 and TRBJ2-7, with unresolved D. Material: blood, obtained from a patient whose treatment included radiotherapy and nephrectomy. As DNA, the CDR3 is TGTGCCAGCTCACTACCGTGGGCTGGGTCCTACGAGCAGTACTTC. This gives the protein CASSLPWAGSYEQYF.